This TCR beta chain appears in the sequencing data of a study of blood T cell repertoires in COVID-19. In the study's own analysis: Amplification from reference gene primers served as the basis for estimated nucleated cell counts. Libraries were prepared by immunoSEQ multiplex PCR; TCRdb keeps only in-frame clonotypes and omits some of them. D and trimming come from the DNA, and the V and J calls and clone size come from that table. Among roughly 68,000 clones, over 75% were seen once, and the ten largest hold about 5%. The receptor was isolated from a human donor in a cohort sampled during active COVID-19. Source material: peripheral blood.

CDR3: CASSPAGARGTYEQYF. CDR3 nucleotides: TGTGCCAGCAGCCCAGCGGGGGCGAGAGGAACCTACGAGCAGTACTTC. The chain carries TRBV7-9 and TRBJ2-7; 8 bases are a match to TRBD2. There are 16 residues in the CDR3. CDR1 and CDR2 from the germline V gene are SEHNR and FQNEAQ (reference sequence). Trimming took 5 bases from V and 2 from J; bases not matched to a gene: 11.